The text below deals with one TCR beta chain. Its antigen is still unknown. This entry is derived from a study of long-term antiretroviral therapy in people with HIV. Study context: A decade or so separates the oldest specimens from the later 2015 immediate-ART recommendation. Study-level findings and limits: Whichever time point was examined, clones expanded before ART dominated the repertoire.

This CDR3 is 14 amino acids long. Germline V CDR1 and CDR2: LNHDA, SQIVND (reference sequence). The ends were cut back, 1 base at V and 1 base at J, with 7 bases in the middle. Sequencing used immunoSEQ v3.0 at survey level. The study targeted roughly 35,000-50,000 T-cell genomes per sample in sequencing. The assay was immunoSEQ multiplex PCR, and TCRdb's table has in-frame clones only and misses some. Of about 20,000 clones listed, about nine tenths were seen once; the top ten hold 9.2%. Every donor had one or more pre-ART and two or more post-ART PBMC samples. This clonotype was sampled from a woman younger than 45 with HIV. This sequence joins TRBV19 and TRBJ1-1; the D is unclear. Specimen: unsorted PBMCs, collected 4.4 years before starting antiretroviral therapy. CDR3 protein: CASSIGGGNTEAFF. The CDR3 nucleotides read TGTGCCAGTAGTATAGGCGGCGGGAACACTGAAGCTTTCTTT.